Following are 32 T cell receptor beta chains from one sample sequenced in a study of OX40 agonist ivuxolimab in advanced cancers. Clones were sequenced by immunoSEQ multiplex PCR, and TCRdb holds only the in-frame ones, with some missing. The sample lists about 100,000 clones, about nine tenths occurring once. Specimen: CD4+ or CD8+ T cells sorted from blood, collected in a trial of the OX40 agonist ivuxolimab. The receptors originated from an adult with an advanced solid tumor such as melanoma, head and neck, liver or kidney cancer.

The V gene is TRBV10-1, the J gene TRBJ1-2, with D possibly being TRBD1 (6 bases). V lost 6 bases and J lost 7, with 18 bases in between. The CDR3 extends over 14 amino acids. The germline V gene has CDR1 WNHNN and CDR2 SYGVQD (reference sequence). The CDR3 spells CASSPGGLPSGYTF. The DNA for the CDR3 is TGCGCCAGCAGCCCTGGGGGGCTTCCGAGTGGCTACACCTTC.

This sequence joins TRBV5-1 and TRBJ2-1; 13 bases match TRBD2. V shed 3 bases, J shed 7 bases, and the junction held 4 bases outside the gene matches. In germline, CDR1 is SGHRS, CDR2 YFSETQ. This CDR3 contains 15 residues. The CDR3 bases are TGCGCCAGCAGCTCTGGACTAGCGGGAGAGAATGAGCAGTTCTTC. Translating gives CASSSGLAGENEQFF.

The genes are TRBV2 and TRBJ1-2; perhaps TRBD1 as D (6 bases). The V end was cut by 4 bases, the J end by 4 bases, with 10 bases between. CDR1 is SNHLY and CDR2 is FYNNEI in the germline V gene. The CDR3 contains 13 residues. In DNA form, the CDR3 reads TGTGCCAGCAGTGGAAACAGGGCCTATGGCTACACCTTC. Encoded protein: CASSGNRAYGYTF. Together with reference TRBV2 and TRBJ1-2, the CDR3 gives the full variable domain: EPEVTQTPSHQVTQMGQEVILRCVPISNHLYFYWYRQILGQKVEFLVSFYNNEISEKSEIFDDQFSVERPDGSNFTLKIRSTKLEDSAMYFCASSGNRAYGYTFGSGTRLTVV.

V gene TRBV11-2 combines with J gene TRBJ2-2; D is undetermined. Germline values: CDR1 SGHAT, CDR2 FQNNGV. The CDR3 loop spans 15 amino acids. V was trimmed by 5 bases and J by 6 bases, leaving 16 bases between them. CDR3 in DNA: TGTGCCAGCAGCGCCAGTCGGCCCCCCCCCGGGGAGCTGTTTTTT. Translating it yields CASSASRPPPGELFF.

This sequence joins TRBV19 and TRBJ1-1; 8 positions agree with TRBD1. Trimming took 8 bases from V and 0 from J; bases not matched to a gene: 8. The CDR3 runs to 15 residues. CDR1 is LNHDA, CDR2 SQIVND, per germline (reference sequence). CDR3 sequence (DNA): TGTGCCAGTGGGGGGACAGGCCTCATGAACACTGAAGCTTTCTTT. It is translated as CASGGTGLMNTEAFF.

The rearrangement uses TRBV5-1 and TRBJ2-2, with 7 bases lining up with TRBD1. V lost 0 bases and J lost 5; bases outside the gene matches: 4. This CDR3 is 15 amino acids long. Per germline, CDR1 SGHRS and CDR2 YFSETQ. CDR3 residues: CASSLEGQQTGELFF. CDR3 coding DNA: TGCGCCAGCAGCTTGGAGGGACAGCAGACCGGGGAGCTGTTTTTT.

This chain links TRBV5-1 with TRBJ1-4, with TRBD1 as a possible D gene (5 bases). The V gene's germline CDR1 is SGHRS and CDR2 YFSETQ. Trimming cost V 4 bases and J 6 bases, with 13 bases left between them. The CDR3 spans 14 residues. CDR3 in amino acids: CASSESGQDEKLFF. The DNA for the CDR3 is TGCGCCAGCAGCGAGTCGGGGCAGGATGAAAAACTGTTTTTT.

In regard to this clone: The germline gene is not matched at one end of the junction; a read error may be the cause. The J gene is TRBJ2-5, the V gene TRBV2, with D maybe TRBD2 (5 bases). Germline V gene lookup returns CDR1 SNHLY and CDR2 FYNNEI. This CDR3 is built from 15 residues. In DNA form, the CDR3 reads TGTGCCAGCAGTGCTGAATCGGGCGGGCAAGGGACCCAGTACTTC. Translating gives CASSAESGGQGTQYF.

The chain uses TRBV6-5 and TRBJ2-7; the D gene is possibly TRBD2 (6 bases). Trimming cost V 2 bases and J 1 base, with 12 bases left between them. This CDR3 contains 15 residues. Germline CDR1 reads MNHEY; CDR2 reads SVGAGI. The CDR3 DNA sequence: TGTGCCAGCAGTTACCCTGGCGGGGCATCCTACGAGCAGTACTTC. Encoded protein: CASSYPGGASYEQYF.

The chain has TRBV4-2 and TRBJ1-2; 9 nucleotides align to TRBD1. Germline assignment: CDR1 LGHNA and CDR2 YNFKEQ. V lost 1 base, J lost 0 bases, and 6 bases stayed unmatched. This CDR3 has 17 amino acids. CDR3 sequence (DNA): TGTGCCAGCAGCCAAGGGCAACGGGACAGGGCTAACTATGGCTACACCTTC. Translated, it gives CASSQGQRDRANYGYTF.

The chain joins TRBV30 to TRBJ1-3; 7 nucleotides match TRBD1. After removal of 0 bases from V and 0 bases from J, the junction contained 2 bases not matched to a gene. The CDR3 spans 15 residues. Germline CDR1 reads GTSNPN; CDR2 reads SVGIG (reference sequence). CDR3 DNA: TGTGCCTGGAGTGTGCAGGGGGGCTCTGGAAACACCATATATTTT. Translation: CAWSVQGGSGNTIYF.

This clone turned up a few times. The rearrangement uses TRBV27 and TRBJ1-1, with D possibly matching TRBD1 (6 bases). Deletions cut 10 bases from V and 5 bases from J, with 23 bases between. Germline V gene data show CDR1 as MNHEY and CDR2 as SMNVEV (reference sequence). The CDR3 totals 15 residues. The CDR3 is CATARLSGARTEAFF. CDR3 in DNA: TGTGCCACCGCCAGGTTATCGGGGGCGAGGACTGAAGCTTTCTTT.

The rearrangement joins TRBV28 to TRBJ1-3; D not certain. V lost 5 bases, J lost 8 bases, and 13 bases lay in between. Germline V gene sequence: CDR1 MDHEN, CDR2 SYDVKM. The CDR3 runs to 13 residues. The CDR3 sequence is CASSTMGIYTIYF. The CDR3 coding sequence is TGTGCCAGCAGTACTATGGGTATTTACACCATATATTTT.

The chain joins TRBV21-1 to TRBJ2-6; the table's D call TRBD2 went unverified against the DNA. TRBV21-1 is a pseudogene. This CDR3 region has 14 residues. The DNA for the CDR3 is TGTGCCAGCGGAGCCACTTCTGGGGCCAACGTCCTGACTTTC. It is translated as CASGATSGANVLTF.

This sequence joins TRBV5-1 and TRBJ2-2, with 9 bases fitting TRBD2. Trimming took 6 bases from V and 0 from J; bases not matched to a gene: 6. Germline V gene data show CDR1 as SGHRS and CDR2 as YFSETQ. This CDR3 has 16 amino acids. The CDR3 region is CASTSSGATNTGELFF. The CDR3 nucleotides read TGCGCCAGCACCTCTAGCGGGGCCACGAACACCGGGGAGCTGTTTTTT. Full variable domain (outside the CDR3, taken from reference TRBV5-1 and TRBJ2-2): KAGVTQTPRYLIKTRGQQVTLSCSPISGHRSVSWYQQTPGQGLQFLFEYFSETQRNKGNFPGRFSGRQFSNSRSEMNVSTLELGDSALYLCASTSSGATNTGELFFGEGSRLTVL.

The V call is TRBV29-1, the J call TRBJ2-1; 7 bases are shared with TRBD2. The V segment lost 7 bases and the J segment 6 bases; nucleotides outside the gene matches: 18. There are 16 residues in the CDR3. Germline-derived CDR1 and CDR2 are SQVTM and ANQGSEA. The CDR3 region is CSAVLLGGGPSNEQFF. The DNA for the CDR3 is TGCAGCGCTGTTCTCTTGGGGGGAGGGCCTAGCAATGAGCAGTTCTTC.

This clone was seen a handful of times. This specimen includes other DNA sequences encoding the same CDR3. The chain joins TRBV5-1 to TRBJ1-6, with D hard to call. This CDR3 is built from 13 residues. The germline V gene encodes CDR1 SGHRS and CDR2 YFSETQ. The ends were cut back, 0 bases at V and 7 bases at J, with 5 bases in the middle. The CDR3 coding sequence is TGCGCCAGCAGCTTGGGGCCGAATTCACCCCTCCACTTT. Encoded protein: CASSLGPNSPLHF.

V is TRBV10-2 and J is TRBJ2-7, with 7 bases that match TRBD1. Germline V gene lookup returns CDR1 WSHSY and CDR2 SAAADI. The CDR3 has 14 amino acids. V was pared by 7 bases and J by 2 bases, with 8 bases of the junction left unmatched. CDR3 loop: CASTYDRAPYEQYF. CDR3 nucleotides: TGCGCCAGCACATATGACAGGGCCCCCTACGAGCAGTACTTC.

This chain connects TRBV9 to TRBJ2-1, with a possible D match to TRBD1 (5 bases). CDR1 is SGDLS and CDR2 is YYNGEE in the germline V gene. The CDR3 is 11 residues long. Trimming removed 3 bases at V and 7 bases at J, with 5 bases between. The DNA of the CDR3 is TGTGCCAGCAGCGACAGGAATGAGCAGTTCTTC. Amino acid sequence: CASSDRNEQFF.

The V gene is TRBV7-9, the J gene TRBJ2-3, with D perhaps assigned TRBD1 or TRBD2 (5 bases each). CDR1 and CDR2 from the germline V gene are SEHNR and FQNEAQ (reference sequence). With 0 bases removed from V and 1 base from J, the gap between germline ends came to 8 bases. CDR3 length: 15 residues. The CDR3 region is CASSLAGDRTDTQYF. In DNA, the CDR3 is TGTGCCAGCAGCTTAGCGGGGGACCGCACAGATACGCAGTATTTT.

This clone has a single count. The chain recombines TRBV5-1 with TRBJ2-4; D uncertain. Germline V gene sequence: CDR1 SGHRS, CDR2 YFSETQ. The V end was cut by 6 bases, the J end by 8 bases, with 24 bases between. This CDR3 spans 16 amino acids. The CDR3 region has the DNA TGCGCCAGCACCCCCTCGGGCATAGGATTCTCGGACATTCAGTACTTC. This sequence encodes CASTPSGIGFSDIQYF.

This clone came up once. V gene TRBV29-1 combines with J gene TRBJ2-3, with TRBD1 as a possible D gene (6 bases). This CDR3 is built from 13 residues. Trimming removed 1 base from V and 7 bases from J, with 12 bases in between. The germline V gene has CDR1 SQVTM and CDR2 ANQGSEA. The CDR3 sequence is CSVEGGGEYTQYF. The DNA of the CDR3 is TGCAGCGTTGAAGGTGGGGGCGAGTATACGCAGTATTTT.

The chain joins TRBV9 to TRBJ1-4; D is possibly TRBD1 (6 bases). This CDR3 has 14 residues. Germline CDR1 SGDLS, CDR2 YYNGEE. V shed 4 bases and J shed 7 bases, with 14 bases lying between them. The CDR3 nucleotides are TGTGCCAGCAGCCCCGGGGGGCCTGGTGAAAAACTGTTTTTT. This codes for CASSPGGPGEKLFF.

J is TRBJ2-2 and V is TRBV29-1; TRBD2 agrees at 12 bases. This CDR3 spans 15 amino acids. CDR1 and CDR2 from the germline V gene are SQVTM and ANQGSEA. V was clipped by 6 bases and J by 4 bases; unmatched bases: 6. In DNA, the CDR3 is TGCAGCGTCTCACTAGCGGGGGGTAGCACCGGGGAGCTGTTTTTT. Its translation: CSVSLAGGSTGELFF.

J is TRBJ1-5 and V is TRBV18; no firm D call. The germline V gene encodes CDR1 KGHSH and CDR2 LQKENI. The length of the CDR3 is 15 residues. Trimming left V 1 base short and J 3 bases short, with 10 bases between. CDR3 amino acids: CASSPRSGHNQPQHF. The CDR3 nucleotides read TGTGCCAGCTCACCACGGTCGGGTCACAATCAGCCCCAGCATTTT.

This clone showed up just a few times. The J gene is TRBJ1-6, the V gene TRBV11-2, with a tentative D call TRBD1 (5 bases). The CDR3 totals 15 residues. V lost 5 bases and J 11 bases, leaving 19 bases between the germline ends. Per germline, CDR1 SGHAT and CDR2 FQNNGV. CDR3 coding DNA: TGTGCCAGCAGCCACCTCTCGGGGGTCCATCCACCCCTCCACTTT. It is translated as CASSHLSGVHPPLHF. The whole variable domain, filled in from reference TRBV11-2 and TRBJ1-6, reads EAGVAQSPRYKIIEKRQSVAFWCNPISGHATLYWYQQILGQGPKLLIQFQNNGVVDDSQLPKDRFSAERLKGVDSTLKIQPAKLEDSAVYLCASSHLSGVHPPLHFGNGTRLTVT.

This clone showed up just once. The DNA of the CDR3 is TGTGCCAGTAGTATAGGGGGGACTAGCGGGAGGGATGAGCAGTTCTTC. Its translation: CASSIGGTSGRDEQFF. The chain couples TRBV19 to TRBJ2-1; 16 bases agree with TRBD2. Germline V gene sequence: CDR1 LNHDA, CDR2 SQIVND (reference sequence). This CDR3 region has 16 residues. Unmatched junction bases numbered 2, after V lost 1 base and J lost 8 bases.

The sample holds one count of this clone. The rearrangement uses TRBV5-1 and TRBJ1-6; possibly TRBD1 for D (6 bases). CDR3 length: 14 amino acids. V was shortened by 0 bases and J by 10 bases, with 11 bases between the two germline ends. CDR1 SGHRS and CDR2 YFSETQ come from the germline V gene. In DNA form, the CDR3 reads TGCGCCAGCAGCTTGGGGACCCAGGGGTCACCCCTCCACTTT. Its protein is CASSLGTQGSPLHF.

The chain joins TRBV29-1 to TRBJ1-2; D not resolved. Deletions cut 2 bases from V and 6 bases from J, with 10 bases between. The CDR3 sequence is 12 residues long. Looked up from germline, CDR1 is SQVTM and CDR2 is ANQGSEA. In DNA form, the CDR3 reads TGCAGCGTTGAATCGCCTATCCATGGCTACACCTTC. The encoded protein is CSVESPIHGYTF.

This clone was observed once. CDR3 protein: CATSRDINKGSGYTF. The CDR3 nucleotides are TGTGCCACCAGCAGAGATATCAACAAAGGATCCGGCTACACCTTC. This rearrangement joins TRBV15 to TRBJ1-2; D gene unclear. This CDR3 spans 15 amino acids. The germline CDR1 and CDR2 sequences are LNHNV and YYDKDF (reference sequence). V shed 0 bases and J shed 8 bases, with 16 bases lying between them.

This clone appeared once. The genes are TRBV25-1 and TRBJ1-2; D might be TRBD1 (6 bases). V lost 4 bases and J lost 4, with 16 bases in between. Germline V gives CDR1 MGHDK, CDR2 SYGVNS. The CDR3 consists of 15 residues. The CDR3 region is CASSGILRGVYGYTF. In DNA, the CDR3 is TGTGCCAGCAGTGGGATTCTGAGGGGGGTCTATGGCTACACCTTC.

The chain joins TRBV7-2 to TRBJ1-1; 9 positions match TRBD1. Germline CDR1 and CDR2: SGHTA and FQGNSA. The CDR3 is made up of 16 amino acids. The ends lost 1 base at V and 3 bases at J; junction bases unmatched: 6. CDR3 coding DNA: TGTGCCAGCAGCTTAGGAGGGACAGGGAGGCACACTGAAGCTTTCTTT. Protein: CASSLGGTGRHTEAFF.